The T cell receptor beta chain under discussion was sequenced for a study of blood T cell repertoires in COVID-19. The CDR3 is made up of 15 amino acids. The J segment lost 5 bases and the V segment lost 5 bases, leaving 7 bases of the junction unmatched. Germline assignment: CDR1 MNHNY and CDR2 SVGAGI (reference sequence). The method was immunoSEQ multiplex PCR; TCRdb's version includes in-frame clones alone and lacks a portion of them. This sample has over 150,000 clones; approximately 78% occur once, and the top ten carry roughly 1.5%. The chain recombines TRBV6-6 with TRBJ2-2, with TRBD1 identical over 8 bases. The sequencing input was peripheral blood. This TCR was sampled from an elderly man with acute or convalescent COVID-19. The CDR3 spells CASSLGQVETGELFF. Written as DNA, the CDR3 is TGTGCCAGCAGTCTGGGACAGGTAGAAACCGGGGAGCTGTTTTTT.